Listed below are T cell receptor beta chains from one sample, sequenced in a study of T-cell reconstitution after alpha-beta-depleted transplantation in children. TCRdb independently ran MiXCR on the PCR reads; one entry per CDR3 protein. The sample consists of almost 400,000 distinct CDR3 sequences, just over 20% of them appearing once. Sample: PBMCs from the stem cell graft donor, taken from the stem cell graft. The receptor source for this set is a human donor who donated a stem cell graft to a child with acute myeloid leukemia. CDR3s include the opening cysteine and the closing phenylalanine or tryptophan. Fields, in order: clone size, V gene, D gene, J gene, CDR3 protein, CDR3 DNA. The D gene is left open where the match is weak. The listing skips clone size in some rows; elsewhere it reads once, few, many or a size class.

clone size: NA
V gene: TRBV14
D gene: NA
J gene: TRBJ1-1
CDR3 protein: CASSQERGRTEAFF
CDR3 DNA: TGTGCCAGCAGCCAAGAACGGGGTCGGACTGAAGCTTTCTTT

clone size: many
V gene: TRBV20-1
D gene: NA
J gene: TRBJ2-7
CDR3 protein: CSATGRSYEQYF
CDR3 DNA: TGCAGTGCTACGGGCAGATCCTACGAGCAGTACTTC

clone size: NA
V gene: TRBV12-3/TRBV12-4
D gene: TRBD1
J gene: TRBJ2-1
CDR3 protein: CASRHRGSYNEQFF
CDR3 DNA: TGTGCCAGCAGGCACAGGGGGTCCTACAATGAGCAGTTCTTC

clone size: few
V gene: TRBV29-1
D gene: TRBD1
J gene: TRBJ1-3
CDR3 protein: CSATKQGSTWSPGNTIYF
CDR3 DNA: TGCAGCGCTACAAAACAGGGGTCTACGTGGAGTCCTGGAAACACCATATATTTT

clone size: NA
V gene: TRBV15
D gene: NA
J gene: TRBJ2-5
CDR3 protein: CATSRARGDQETQYF
CDR3 DNA: TGTGCCACCAGCAGAGCCCGTGGCGATCAAGAGACCCAGTACTTC

clone size: NA
V gene: TRBV27
D gene: TRBD2
J gene: TRBJ2-5
CDR3 protein: CASSFSSGRRETQYF
CDR3 DNA: TGTGCCAGCAGTTTCTCTAGCGGGAGGAGGGAGACCCAGTACTTC

clone size: NA
V gene: TRBV7-2
D gene: NA
J gene: TRBJ2-3
CDR3 protein: CASSRRAGTDTQYF
CDR3 DNA: TGTGCCAGCAGTCGGCGGGCTGGCACAGATACGCAGTATTTT

clone size: NA
V gene: TRBV5-1
D gene: TRBD2
J gene: TRBJ2-7
CDR3 protein: CASSEKTSGRNRNPEQYF
CDR3 DNA: TGCGCCAGCAGCGAGAAGACTAGCGGGAGGAATCGAAATCCCGAGCAGTACTTC

clone size: NA
V gene: TRBV20-1
D gene: NA
J gene: TRBJ2-3
CDR3 protein: CSASGPRDTQYF
CDR3 DNA: TGCAGTGCTTCGGGACCTAGAGATACGCAGTATTTT

clone size: many
V gene: TRBV24-1
D gene: NA
J gene: TRBJ2-2
CDR3 protein: CATSDHRDVAGELFF
CDR3 DNA: TGTGCCACCAGTGATCACAGGGATGTCGCCGGGGAGCTGTTTTTT

clone size: NA
V gene: TRBV6-1
D gene: NA
J gene: TRBJ2-7
CDR3 protein: CASSRNRANSYEQYF
CDR3 DNA: TGTGCCAGCAGCAGAAACAGGGCCAACTCCTACGAGCAGTACTTC

clone size: few
V gene: TRBV7-9
D gene: TRBD2
J gene: TRBJ2-7
CDR3 protein: CASSFLAGESYEQYF
CDR3 DNA: TGTGCCAGCAGCTTTCTAGCGGGAGAATCCTACGAGCAGTACTTC

clone size: NA
V gene: TRBV12-3/TRBV12-4
D gene: NA
J gene: TRBJ2-5
CDR3 protein: CASSRIPGSQETQYF
CDR3 DNA: TGTGCCAGCAGTCGAATCCCCGGGTCCCAAGAGACCCAGTACTTC

clone size: many
V gene: TRBV29-1
D gene: TRBD2
J gene: TRBJ2-1
CDR3 protein: CSVSTSADYNEQFF
CDR3 DNA: TGCAGCGTTTCGACTAGCGCTGACTACAATGAGCAGTTCTTC

clone size: NA
V gene: TRBV28
D gene: NA
J gene: TRBJ2-4
CDR3 protein: CASSLALNKNIQYF
CDR3 DNA: TGTGCCAGCAGTTTAGCCCTAAACAAAAACATTCAGTACTTC

clone size: few
V gene: TRBV5-1
D gene: NA
J gene: TRBJ1-2
CDR3 protein: CASSYDSPGGYTF
CDR3 DNA: TGCGCCAGCAGCTACGACAGTCCTGGGGGCTACACCTTC

clone size: many
V gene: TRBV6-5
D gene: NA
J gene: TRBJ1-4
CDR3 protein: CASSYSVLGGDEKLFF
CDR3 DNA: TGTGCCAGCAGTTACTCTGTGTTGGGGGGCGATGAAAAACTGTTTTTT

clone size: NA
V gene: TRBV29-1
D gene: NA
J gene: TRBJ2-7
CDR3 protein: CSVGGRTTYEQYF
CDR3 DNA: TGCAGCGTTGGAGGGAGGACCACCTACGAGCAGTACTTC

clone size: many
V gene: TRBV19
D gene: NA
J gene: TRBJ1-5
CDR3 protein: CSDHSHQPQHF
CDR3 DNA: TGTAGTGACCATAGCCATCAGCCCCAGCATTTT

clone size: NA
V gene: TRBV15
D gene: TRBD1
J gene: TRBJ1-1
CDR3 protein: CATSRDLGQGDTEAFF
CDR3 DNA: TGTGCCACCAGCAGAGATTTGGGCCAGGGGGACACTGAAGCTTTCTTT

clone size: NA
V gene: TRBV7-9
D gene: NA
J gene: TRBJ1-2
CDR3 protein: CASSLGNAVNYGYTF
CDR3 DNA: TGTGCCAGCAGCTTAGGTAATGCGGTCAACTATGGCTACACCTTC

clone size: many
V gene: TRBV7-3
D gene: NA
J gene: TRBJ2-1
CDR3 protein: CASSSRRDEQFF
CDR3 DNA: TGTGCCAGCAGCTCCAGGAGGGATGAGCAGTTCTTC

clone size: few
V gene: TRBV12-3/TRBV12-4
D gene: NA
J gene: TRBJ2-7
CDR3 protein: CASRPTGGDEQYF
CDR3 DNA: TGTGCCAGCAGGCCAACAGGTGGAGACGAGCAGTACTTC

clone size: NA
V gene: TRBV29-1
D gene: NA
J gene: TRBJ1-1
CDR3 protein: CSVGGQMNTEAFF
CDR3 DNA: TGCAGCGTTGGGGGCCAGATGAACACTGAAGCTTTCTTT

clone size: NA
V gene: TRBV7-2
D gene: TRBD1
J gene: TRBJ1-4
CDR3 protein: CASSLGQGAFEKLFF
CDR3 DNA: TGTGCCAGCAGCTTGGGACAGGGGGCTTTTGAAAAACTGTTTTTT

clone size: NA
V gene: TRBV6-5
D gene: NA
J gene: TRBJ2-3
CDR3 protein: CASSYEKGEDFKDTQYF
CDR3 DNA: TGTGCCAGCAGTTACGAGAAAGGGGAGGACTTCAAAGATACGCAGTATTTT

clone size: NA
V gene: TRBV12-3/TRBV12-4
D gene: NA
J gene: TRBJ2-7
CDR3 protein: CASRSETYEQYF
CDR3 DNA: TGTGCCAGCAGGTCGGAGACCTACGAGCAGTACTTC

clone size: NA
V gene: TRBV20-1
D gene: NA
J gene: TRBJ1-1
CDR3 protein: CSARFPGAATEAFF
CDR3 DNA: TGCAGTGCTAGATTTCCGGGGGCGGCCACTGAAGCTTTCTTT

clone size: NA
V gene: TRBV4-1
D gene: NA
J gene: TRBJ1-2
CDR3 protein: CASKGDLANYGYTF
CDR3 DNA: TGCGCCAGCAAAGGGGACCTAGCTAACTATGGCTACACCTTC

clone size: NA
V gene: TRBV15
D gene: TRBD1
J gene: TRBJ2-7
CDR3 protein: CATSRGWTGSSYEQYF
CDR3 DNA: TGTGCCACCAGCAGAGGCTGGACAGGGAGCTCCTACGAGCAGTACTTC

clone size: few
V gene: TRBV12-3/TRBV12-4
D gene: NA
J gene: TRBJ2-2
CDR3 protein: CASSLGFTNTGELFF
CDR3 DNA: TGTGCCAGCAGTTTAGGCTTCACGAACACCGGGGAGCTGTTTTTT

clone size: NA
V gene: TRBV24-1
D gene: NA
J gene: TRBJ2-1
CDR3 protein: CATSIRGKGPTRNEQFF
CDR3 DNA: TGTGCCACCAGTATTCGGGGGAAGGGACCCACTAGAAACGAGCAGTTCTTC

clone size: once
V gene: TRBV3-1
D gene: NA
J gene: TRBJ2-5
CDR3 protein: CASSQFRRASPETQYF
CDR3 DNA: TGTGCCAGCAGCCAGTTCCGTAGAGCTAGCCCTGAGACCCAGTACTTC

clone size: few
V gene: TRBV4-2
D gene: TRBD2
J gene: TRBJ2-5
CDR3 protein: CASSQDASGSPQETQYF
CDR3 DNA: TGTGCCAGCAGCCAAGATGCTAGCGGGAGCCCCCAAGAGACCCAGTACTTC

clone size: NA
V gene: TRBV20-1
D gene: NA
J gene: TRBJ1-1
CDR3 protein: CCARDGPGGNTEAFF
CDR3 DNA: TGCTGTGCTAGAGATGGACCGGGGGGGAACACTGAAGCTTTCTTT

clone size: NA
V gene: TRBV27
D gene: TRBD2
J gene: TRBJ2-3
CDR3 protein: CATGWASGTDTQYF
CDR3 DNA: TGTGCCACCGGTTGGGCTAGCGGGACAGATACGCAGTATTTT

clone size: few
V gene: TRBV25-1
D gene: NA
J gene: TRBJ2-7
CDR3 protein: CASSETARAPYEQYF
CDR3 DNA: TGTGCCAGCAGTGAAACAGCCCGGGCCCCCTACGAGCAGTACTTC

clone size: NA
V gene: TRBV28
D gene: NA
J gene: TRBJ2-2
CDR3 protein: CAIPGGTGELFF
CDR3 DNA: TGTGCCATACCAGGGGGGACCGGGGAGCTGTTTTTT

clone size: few
V gene: TRBV29-1
D gene: NA
J gene: TRBJ2-6
CDR3 protein: CSVGSGSGANVLTF
CDR3 DNA: TGCAGCGTTGGTTCCGGCTCTGGGGCCAACGTCCTGACTTTC

clone size: many
V gene: TRBV29-1
D gene: NA
J gene: TRBJ1-2
CDR3 protein: CSVEKGSNYGYTF
CDR3 DNA: TGCAGCGTTGAAAAGGGGTCTAACTATGGCTACACCTTC

clone size: few
V gene: TRBV6-4
D gene: TRBD2
J gene: TRBJ2-5
CDR3 protein: CASSPGLAGVLPFETQETQYF
CDR3 DNA: TGTGCCAGCAGTCCCGGACTAGCGGGAGTTCTTCCGTTTGAGACCCAAGAGACCCAGTACTTC

clone size: once
V gene: TRBV7-9
D gene: NA
J gene: TRBJ1-6
CDR3 protein: CASSTQGWDSPLHF
CDR3 DNA: TGTGCCAGCAGCACGCAGGGATGGGATTCACCCCTCCACTTT

clone size: many
V gene: TRBV10-3
D gene: TRBD2
J gene: TRBJ2-3
CDR3 protein: CAISRLAGELTDTQYF
CDR3 DNA: TGTGCCATCAGTCGACTAGCGGGAGAACTCACAGATACGCAGTATTTT

clone size: NA
V gene: TRBV7-2
D gene: TRBD1
J gene: TRBJ1-5
CDR3 protein: CASSFRDRYQPQHF
CDR3 DNA: TGTGCCAGCAGCTTCCGGGACAGATATCAGCCCCAGCATTTT

clone size: few
V gene: TRBV28
D gene: NA
J gene: TRBJ1-2
CDR3 protein: CASRRRGGYTF
CDR3 DNA: TGTGCCAGCAGGCGCCGTGGAGGCTACACCTTC

clone size: few
V gene: TRBV10-3
D gene: NA
J gene: TRBJ2-1
CDR3 protein: CAISEVDGYDEQFF
CDR3 DNA: TGTGCCATCAGTGAGGTGGATGGGTACGATGAGCAGTTCTTC

clone size: NA
V gene: TRBV9
D gene: NA
J gene: TRBJ1-1
CDR3 protein: CASSAINTEAFF
CDR3 DNA: TGTGCCAGCAGCGCCATTAACACTGAAGCTTTCTTT

clone size: many
V gene: TRBV4-3
D gene: NA
J gene: TRBJ2-1
CDR3 protein: CASSQDPWPAAWDEQFF
CDR3 DNA: TGCGCCAGCAGCCAAGATCCTTGGCCAGCGGCTTGGGATGAGCAGTTCTTC

clone size: few
V gene: TRBV12-3/TRBV12-4
D gene: NA
J gene: TRBJ2-5
CDR3 protein: CASSWRGGTQETQYF
CDR3 DNA: TGTGCCAGCAGTTGGAGGGGAGGCACCCAAGAGACCCAGTACTTC

clone size: few
V gene: TRBV20-1
D gene: NA
J gene: TRBJ2-1
CDR3 protein: CSASWAYNEQFF
CDR3 DNA: TGCAGTGCTAGTTGGGCGTACAATGAGCAGTTCTTC